Listed here are 25 T cell receptor beta chains from one sample, sequenced in a study of cytomegalovirus exposure and HLA in healthy donors. This PCR relied on a set of 60 Vbeta primers and 13 Jbeta primers. TCRdb's copy holds only in-frame clones and misses some; the assay was immunoSEQ multiplex PCR. The data contain about 180,000 clones, 75% to 85% of them singletons. Material: PBMCs. The receptors stem from a woman between 18 and 29 years old in good health and CMV-seropositive.

This clone was picked up a small number of times. The chain couples TRBV19 to TRBJ2-3; the match to TRBD2 covers 10 bases. Germline-derived CDR1 and CDR2 are LNHDA and SQIVND (reference sequence). The ends lost 7 bases at V and 2 bases at J; junction bases unmatched: 6. The CDR3 loop spans 15 amino acids. The chain's CDR3 is CASKSLAGDTDTQYF. As DNA, the CDR3 is TGTGCCAGTAAGAGTCTAGCGGGGGACACAGATACGCAGTATTTT.

The V gene is TRBV10-1, the J gene TRBJ2-1; 13 bases fit TRBD2. The germline V gene encodes CDR1 WNHNN and CDR2 SYGVQD (reference sequence). The CDR3 extends over 17 amino acids. Trimming removed 4 bases from V and 9 bases from J; junction bases left unmatched: 12. The CDR3, as DNA: TGCGCCAGCAGTGGCCCCGGACTAGCGGGGGCCCCTAGTGAGCAGTTCTTC. It yields the protein CASSGPGLAGAPSEQFF.

The chain is built from TRBV29-1 and TRBJ2-1, with D maybe TRBD2 (7 bases). V was pared by 4 bases and J by 9 bases, with 22 bases between. Germline lookup yields CDR1 SQVTM and CDR2 ANQGSEA. This CDR3 region has 15 residues. The CDR3 loop is CSVVAGGPLVGEQFF. The CDR3 nucleotides read TGCAGCGTTGTAGCCGGGGGGCCATTGGTAGGTGAGCAGTTCTTC.

V usage is TRBV10-3 and J usage is TRBJ2-6, with D hard to call. V gave up 3 bases and J gave up 0 bases, with 3 bases separating them. This CDR3 comprises 14 residues. CDR1 and CDR2 (germline): ENHRY, SYGVKD. The CDR3 DNA follows: TGTGCCATCAGTGACTACTCTGGGGCCAACGTCCTGACTTTC. Translated: CAISDYSGANVLTF.

This clone occurred a few times. The chain is built from TRBV29-1 and TRBJ2-1; no clear D gene. CDR1 SQVTM and CDR2 ANQGSEA come from the germline V gene. The CDR3 totals 12 residues. CDR3 residues: CSASLPYNEQFF. The CDR3 DNA sequence: TGCAGTGCTAGTCTCCCCTACAATGAGCAGTTCTTC.

V is TRBV11-3 and J is TRBJ1-1; TRBD1 matches at 7 bases. Germline values: CDR1 SGHNT, CDR2 YENEEA. CDR3 length equals 13 residues. V shed 4 bases and J 6 bases; nucleotides not matched to a gene: 5. In DNA form, the CDR3 reads TGTGCCAGCAGCTCAGGGGGGCGTGCTGAAGCTTTCTTT. This gives the protein CASSSGGRAEAFF.

The chain carries TRBV19 and TRBJ1-5, with 7 bases fitting TRBD1. From germline, CDR1 is LNHDA and CDR2 SQIVND (reference sequence). V lost 6 bases to trimming and J lost 1 base; unmatched junction nucleotides: 6. The CDR3 length is 15 residues. As DNA, the CDR3 is TGTGCCAGTAGGGATGACAGGGAAAGCAATCAGCCCCAGCATTTT. Its translation is CASRDDRESNQPQHF.

This clone occurred a few times. The chain joins TRBV6-5 to TRBJ2-5; 7 bases agree with TRBD1. Losses at the gene ends were 2 bases for V and 3 bases for J; bases not matched to a gene: 6. Germline CDR1 and CDR2: MNHEY and SVGAGI. CDR3 length: 15 residues. The CDR3 DNA is TGTGCCAGCAGTTACAGCGGACAGGCCAAAGAGACCCAGTACTTC. Translation gives CASSYSGQAKETQYF.

This clone was detected a few times. J is TRBJ2-7 and V is TRBV11-1, with a tentative D call TRBD1 (6 bases). The CDR3 loop spans 16 amino acids. Trimming took off 3 bases at V and 7 bases at J, with 22 bases between the two ends. Per the germline V gene, CDR1 is SGHAT and CDR2 is FQDESV (reference sequence). CDR3 DNA sequence: TGTGCCAGCAGCTTTGGTGGGGGCGGTCCCTCTCTTGAGCAGTACTTC. This translates into CASSFGGGGPSLEQYF.

The chain carries TRBV7-2 and TRBJ2-3, with 11 bases lining up with TRBD2. This CDR3 is 18 amino acids long. J was trimmed by 3 bases and V by 2 bases; bases with no gene match: 10. The V gene's germline CDR1 is SGHTA and CDR2 FQGNSA. CDR3 coding DNA: TGTGCCAGCAGCTTAACCTCCCCTGCTAGCGGGGGGACAGATACGCAGTATTTT. Translating it yields CASSLTSPASGGTDTQYF.

The chain is built from TRBV27 and TRBJ2-7; possibly TRBD2 for D (5 bases). Per the germline V gene, CDR1 is MNHEY and CDR2 is SMNVEV (reference sequence). The CDR3 totals 14 residues. Trimming took 1 base from V and 5 from J, leaving 12 bases between them. As DNA, the CDR3 is TGTGCCAGCAGTTTATTACCTAGCTCTCACGAGCAGTACTTC. This sequence encodes CASSLLPSSHEQYF.

This clone was picked up a small number of times. The genes are TRBV7-2 and TRBJ2-3; 7 positions match TRBD2. The junction had 14 bases not matched to a gene; V was cut back by 5 bases and J by 3 bases. The germline V gene has CDR1 SGHTA and CDR2 FQGNSA. CDR3 size: 17 residues. CDR3 residues: CASSPRRAGETTDTQYF. The DNA of the CDR3 is TGTGCCAGCAGCCCCCGACGGGCGGGGGAGACTACAGATACGCAGTATTTT.

CDR3 DNA sequence: TGCAGCGTTGAACAGTTCGCGAACACCGGGGAGCTGTTTTTT. It codes for CSVEQFANTGELFF. This chain joins TRBV29-1 and TRBJ2-2, with D hard to call. The CDR3 loop spans 14 amino acids. V was trimmed by 2 bases and J by 0 bases, leaving 7 bases between them. Germline CDR1 reads SQVTM; CDR2 reads ANQGSEA.

The gene calls are TRBV9 and TRBJ1-1, with D uncertain. CDR3 length: 13 residues. Between the trimmed V and J ends, which lost 0 bases and 1 base, there was a span of 4 bases. CDR1 is SGDLS, CDR2 YYNGEE, per germline. This CDR3 is CASSVAGNTEAFF. The CDR3 DNA sequence: TGTGCCAGCAGCGTAGCAGGGAACACTGAAGCTTTCTTT. The variable domain in full, completed from reference TRBV9 and TRBJ1-1, reads DSGVTQTPKHLITATGQRVTLRCSPRSGDLSVYWYQQSLDQGLQFLIQYYNGEERAKGNILERFSAQQFPDLHSELNLSSLELGDSALYFCASSVAGNTEAFFGQGTRLTVV.

This chain links TRBV6-6 with TRBJ1-4; no clear D gene. CDR3 length: 14 residues. From germline, CDR1 is MNHNY and CDR2 SVGAGI (reference sequence). V dropped 0 bases and J dropped 8 bases, with 10 bases sitting between them. The CDR3 is CASSYSPGGEKLFF. In DNA form, the CDR3 reads TGTGCCAGCAGTTACTCGCCAGGCGGGGAAAAACTGTTTTTT.

The chain employs TRBV19 and TRBJ1-4; possibly TRBD1 for D (5 bases). Trimming stripped 2 bases from V and 5 bases from J, with 24 bases between. CDR1 is LNHDA, CDR2 SQIVND, per germline (reference sequence). This CDR3 has 19 residues. The CDR3 DNA reads TGTGCCAGTAGTATATGGGGCGAGGCGGAAAGGGGTCCAAATGAAAAACTGTTTTTT. Translated, it gives CASSIWGEAERGPNEKLFF.

V usage is TRBV10-3 and J usage is TRBJ2-2; 8 bases line up with TRBD2. The J segment lost 3 bases and the V segment lost 5 bases, leaving 2 bases of the junction unmatched. Germline CDR1 is ENHRY and CDR2 is SYGVKD. There are 14 residues in the CDR3. The CDR3 bases are TGTGCCATCAGTCGGGGGGGGGACACCGGGGAGCTGTTTTTT. It translates to CAISRGGDTGELFF.

The gene calls are TRBV4-3 and TRBJ2-2; D is ambiguous. The V and J ends lost 4 bases and 5 bases respectively, with 8 bases between them. The length of the CDR3 is 13 residues. Germline-derived CDR1 and CDR2 are LGHNA and YSLEER. The CDR3 is CASSPYQTGELFF. CDR3 sequence (DNA): TGCGCCAGCAGCCCCTATCAAACCGGGGAGCTGTTTTTT.

The V call is TRBV15, the J call TRBJ1-5; D not resolved. Germline CDR1 is LNHNV and CDR2 is YYDKDF (reference sequence). The germline V and J ends were trimmed by 0 bases and 0 bases, with 9 bases remaining between them. CDR3 length: 16 residues. CDR3 sequence (DNA): TGTGCCACCAGCAGAGAAACAGTAGATAGCAATCAGCCCCAGCATTTT. Its translation is CATSRETVDSNQPQHF.

A note on this clone: The junction does not match germline at one end; this may be a read error. This chain links TRBV28 with TRBJ2-7, with 8 bases aligning to TRBD2. The CDR3 has 15 amino acids. CDR1 MDHEN and CDR2 SYDVKM come from the germline V gene. The DNA of the CDR3 is TGTGCCAGCAGTTTGTCGGCCTTGAGGGTGACGGGGGGGATCTTC. It translates to CASSLSALRVTGGIF.

The CDR3, as DNA: TGTGCCAGCAGCTTAGGGGGAGGGGAGAATGAAGCTTTCTTT. Its translation is CASSLGGGENEAFF. The chain recombines TRBV11-3 with TRBJ1-1; maybe TRBD1 (5 bases). With 1 base removed from V and 7 bases from J, the gap between germline ends came to 13 bases. CDR1 is SGHNT and CDR2 is YENEEA in the germline V gene. The CDR3 is 14 residues long.

This chain joins TRBV5-1 and TRBJ2-5; 11 bases match TRBD2. The CDR3 totals 16 residues. Germline V lookup: CDR1 SGHRS, CDR2 YFSETQ. J lost 2 bases, V lost 0 bases, and 3 bases had no gene match. The DNA for the CDR3 is TGCGCCAGCAGCTTGGGACTAGCGGGGCTACAAGAGACCCAGTACTTC. It codes for CASSLGLAGLQETQYF. Full variable domain (missing parts from reference TRBV5-1 and TRBJ2-5): KAGVTQTPRYLIKTRGQQVTLSCSPISGHRSVSWYQQTPGQGLQFLFEYFSETQRNKGNFPGRFSGRQFSNSRSEMNVSTLELGDSALYLCASSLGLAGLQETQYFGPGTRLLVL.

V is TRBV19 and J is TRBJ1-2, with 7 bases lining up with TRBD1. Per the germline V gene, CDR1 is LNHDA and CDR2 is SQIVND (reference sequence). V lost 9 bases to trimming and J lost 6 bases; unmatched junction nucleotides: 19. The CDR3 length is 16 residues. The CDR3 DNA follows: TGTGCCAGCCCCCTCCTTCCGGGACAGACCGCCCATGGCTACACCTTC. As protein: CASPLLPGQTAHGYTF. The variable domain in full, completed from reference TRBV19 and TRBJ1-2, reads DGGITQSPKYLFRKEGQNVTLSCEQNLNHDAMYWYRQDPGQGLRLIYYSQIVNDFQKGDIAEGYSVSREKKESFPLTVTSAQKNPTAFYLCASPLLPGQTAHGYTFGSGTRLTVV.

The chain has TRBV28 and TRBJ2-7; 9 positions agree with TRBD2. CDR1 MDHEN and CDR2 SYDVKM come from the germline V gene. J gave up 4 bases and V 9 bases, and 10 bases lay outside the gene matches. The CDR3 runs to 14 residues. CDR3 loop: CASHRAGGAYEQYF. DNA for the CDR3: TGTGCCAGTCACCGAGCGGGGGGCGCATACGAGCAGTACTTC.

The V call is TRBV4-2, the J call TRBJ1-3, with D tentatively TRBD1 (5 bases). Per the germline V gene, CDR1 is LGHNA and CDR2 is YNFKEQ. The germline V and J ends were trimmed by 4 bases and 0 bases, with 10 bases remaining between them. The CDR3 is 15 residues long. Here the CDR3 DNA reads TGTGCCAGCAGCCTACGCGGGGCCTCTGGAAACACCATATATTTT. This sequence encodes CASSLRGASGNTIYF.